This T cell receptor (beta chain) was obtained from a study of T cells in Graves' hyperthyroidism and ophthalmopathy. Study findings and constraints: Blood shared most expanded thyroid clonotypes above 0.001.

CDR3 length equals 12 residues. CDR1 and CDR2 from the germline V gene are ENHRY and SYGVKD. Points on this clonotype: Its antigen remains unidentified. The junction shows a germline mismatch at one end, possibly a read error.

Stable hyperthyroidism: no ophthalmopathy progression over 18 months of follow-up. Disease duration under 2 months; hyperthyroidism patients were aged 18 to 65. Every diagnosis used clinical symptoms, serum thyroxine and TRAb, thyroid ultrasound and orbital computed tomography. TCR beta CDR3 regions were amplified from RNA. A set of HTBI primers served as the primers for a first-round RT-PCR of the TCR CDR3. From the multiplex PCR reads, TCRdb called clonotypes with MiXCR, one entry per CDR3 protein. The sample includes about 840,000 distinct CDR3 sequences, around 38% of them seen just once. The sample taken for sequencing was blood. The rearrangement joins TRBV10-3 to TRBJ2-2; no clear D. This TCR was recovered from a man aged 18 to 30 with Graves' hyperthyroidism. DNA for the CDR3: TGCGTAGGACGCCTAAACACCGGGGAGCTGTTTTTT. Its translation is CVGRLNTGELFF.